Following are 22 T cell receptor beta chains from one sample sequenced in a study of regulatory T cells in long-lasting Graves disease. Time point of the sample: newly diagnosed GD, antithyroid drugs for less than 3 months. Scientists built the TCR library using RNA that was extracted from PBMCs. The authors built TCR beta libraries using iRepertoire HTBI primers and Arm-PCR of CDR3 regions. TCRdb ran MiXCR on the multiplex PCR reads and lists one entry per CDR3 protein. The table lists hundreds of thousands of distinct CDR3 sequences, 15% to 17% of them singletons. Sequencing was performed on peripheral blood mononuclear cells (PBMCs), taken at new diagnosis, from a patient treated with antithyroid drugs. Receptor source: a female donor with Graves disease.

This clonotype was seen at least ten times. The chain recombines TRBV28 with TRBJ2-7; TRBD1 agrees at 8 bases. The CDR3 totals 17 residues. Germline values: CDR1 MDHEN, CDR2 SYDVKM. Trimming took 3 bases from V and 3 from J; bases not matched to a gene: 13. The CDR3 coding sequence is TGTGCCAGCAGTTTCCCCCAGGGGGCGCTTAACAACTACGAGCAGTACTTC. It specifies CASSFPQGALNNYEQYF.

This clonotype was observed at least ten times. CDR3 sequence reads: CASSVSRYTEAFF. CDR3 in DNA: TGTGCCAGCAGCGTGTCCAGATACACTGAAGCTTTCTTT. The rearrangement links TRBV9 to TRBJ1-1; D is uncertain. The V gene lost 2 bases and the J gene lost 3 bases, with 8 bases spanning the gap. The CDR3 consists of 13 residues. CDR1 is SGDLS and CDR2 is YYNGEE in the germline V gene. The whole variable domain, remainder taken from reference TRBV9 and TRBJ1-1, is DSGVTQTPKHLITATGQRVTLRCSPRSGDLSVYWYQQSLDQGLQFLIQYYNGEERAKGNILERFSAQQFPDLHSELNLSSLELGDSALYFCASSVSRYTEAFFGQGTRLTVV.

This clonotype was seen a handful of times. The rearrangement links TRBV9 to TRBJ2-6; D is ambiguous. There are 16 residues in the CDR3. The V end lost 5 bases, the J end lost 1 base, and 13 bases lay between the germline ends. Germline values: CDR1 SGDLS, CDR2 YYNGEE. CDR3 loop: CASRAQSRSGANVLTF. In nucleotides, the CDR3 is TGTGCCAGCAGAGCACAGAGTAGGTCTGGGGCCAACGTCCTGACTTTC. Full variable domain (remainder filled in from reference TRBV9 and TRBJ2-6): DSGVTQTPKHLITATGQRVTLRCSPRSGDLSVYWYQQSLDQGLQFLIQYYNGEERAKGNILERFSAQQFPDLHSELNLSSLELGDSALYFCASRAQSRSGANVLTFGAGSRLTVL.

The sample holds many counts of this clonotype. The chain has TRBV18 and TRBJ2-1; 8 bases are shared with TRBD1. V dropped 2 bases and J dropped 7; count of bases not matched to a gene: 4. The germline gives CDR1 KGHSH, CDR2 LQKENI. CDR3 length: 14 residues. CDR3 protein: CASSPRDRRNEQFF. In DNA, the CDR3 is TGTGCCAGCTCACCAAGGGACAGGCGGAATGAGCAGTTCTTC.

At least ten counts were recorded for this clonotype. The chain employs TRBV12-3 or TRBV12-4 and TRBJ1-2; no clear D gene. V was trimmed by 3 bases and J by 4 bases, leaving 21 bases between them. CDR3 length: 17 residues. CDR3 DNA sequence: TGTGCCAGCAGTTTGGAATTACTCCGGGATCCGGGCTATGGCTACACCTTC. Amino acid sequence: CASSLELLRDPGYGYTF.

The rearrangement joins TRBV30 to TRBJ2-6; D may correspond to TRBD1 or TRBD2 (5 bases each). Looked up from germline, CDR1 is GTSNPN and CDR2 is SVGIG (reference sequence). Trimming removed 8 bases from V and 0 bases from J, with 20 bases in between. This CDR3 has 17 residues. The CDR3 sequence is CARRGDSLFSGANVLTF. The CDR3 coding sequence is TGTGCCCGAAGGGGAGACAGCCTATTCTCTGGGGCCAACGTCCTGACTTTC.

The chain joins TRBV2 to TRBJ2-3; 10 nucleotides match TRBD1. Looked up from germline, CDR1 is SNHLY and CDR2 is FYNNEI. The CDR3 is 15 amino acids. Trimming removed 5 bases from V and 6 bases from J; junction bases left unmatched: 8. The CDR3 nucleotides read TGTGCCAGCAGTAGACAGGGGGCGCCGGGTGATACGCAGTATTTT. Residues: CASSRQGAPGDTQYF.

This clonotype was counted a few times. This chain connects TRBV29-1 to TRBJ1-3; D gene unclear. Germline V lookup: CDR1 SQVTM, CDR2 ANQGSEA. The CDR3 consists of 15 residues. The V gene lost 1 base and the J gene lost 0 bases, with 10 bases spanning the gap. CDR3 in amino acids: CSVEGRRGSGNTIYF. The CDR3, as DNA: TGCAGCGTTGAAGGGAGACGGGGCTCTGGAAACACCATATATTTT.

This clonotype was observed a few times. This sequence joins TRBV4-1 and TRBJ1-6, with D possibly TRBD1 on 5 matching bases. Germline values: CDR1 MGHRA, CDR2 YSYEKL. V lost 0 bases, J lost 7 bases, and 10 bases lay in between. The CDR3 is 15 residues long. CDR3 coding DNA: TGCGCCAGCAGCCAAGAGGGACGGCAGAATTCACCCCTCCACTTT. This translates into CASSQEGRQNSPLHF.

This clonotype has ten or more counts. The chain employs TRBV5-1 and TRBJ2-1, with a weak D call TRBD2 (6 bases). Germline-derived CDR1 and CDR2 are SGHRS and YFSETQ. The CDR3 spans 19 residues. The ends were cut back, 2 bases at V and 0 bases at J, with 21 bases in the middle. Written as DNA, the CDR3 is TGCGCCAGCAGCTTAATCGGCGGGATCGGGTCGGGCTCCTACAATGAGCAGTTCTTC. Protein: CASSLIGGIGSGSYNEQFF.

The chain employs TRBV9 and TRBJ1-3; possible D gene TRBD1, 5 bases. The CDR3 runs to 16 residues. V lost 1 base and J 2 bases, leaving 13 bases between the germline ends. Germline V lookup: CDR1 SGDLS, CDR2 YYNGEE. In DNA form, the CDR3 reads TGTGCCAGCAGCGTAACTGCCAGGGAACCTGGAAACACCATATATTTT. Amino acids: CASSVTAREPGNTIYF.

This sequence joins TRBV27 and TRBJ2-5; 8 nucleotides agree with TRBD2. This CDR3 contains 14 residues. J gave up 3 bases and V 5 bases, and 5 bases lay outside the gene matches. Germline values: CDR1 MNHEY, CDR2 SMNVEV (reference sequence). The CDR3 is CASSRAGGEETQYF. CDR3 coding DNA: TGTGCCAGCAGTCGGGCGGGGGGCGAAGAGACCCAGTACTTC.

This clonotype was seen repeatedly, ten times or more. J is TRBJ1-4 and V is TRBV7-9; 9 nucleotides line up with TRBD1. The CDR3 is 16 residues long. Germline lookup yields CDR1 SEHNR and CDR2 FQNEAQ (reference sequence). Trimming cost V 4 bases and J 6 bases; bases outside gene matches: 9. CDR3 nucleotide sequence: TGTGCCAGCAGCTCCTCCGGGACAGGGTATGATGAAAAACTGTTTTTT. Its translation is CASSSSGTGYDEKLFF.

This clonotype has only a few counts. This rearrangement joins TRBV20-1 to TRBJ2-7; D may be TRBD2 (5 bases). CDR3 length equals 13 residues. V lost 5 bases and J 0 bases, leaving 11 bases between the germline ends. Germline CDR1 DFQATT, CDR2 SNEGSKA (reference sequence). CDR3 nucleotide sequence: TGCAGTGCTGTCGTAGGGAGCTCCTACGAGCAGTACTTC. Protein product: CSAVVGSSYEQYF.

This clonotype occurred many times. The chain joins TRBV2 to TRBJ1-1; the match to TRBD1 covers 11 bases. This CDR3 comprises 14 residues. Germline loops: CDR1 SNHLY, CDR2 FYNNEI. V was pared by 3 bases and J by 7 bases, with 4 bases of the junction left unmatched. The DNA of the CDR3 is TGTGCCAGCAGTGAGGACAGGGGGCATGGTGAAGCTTTCTTT. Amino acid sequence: CASSEDRGHGEAFF. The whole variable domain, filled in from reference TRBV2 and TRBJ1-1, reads EPEVTQTPSHQVTQMGQEVILRCVPISNHLYFYWYRQILGQKVEFLVSFYNNEISEKSEIFDDQFSVERPDGSNFTLKIRSTKLEDSAMYFCASSEDRGHGEAFFGQGTRLTVV.

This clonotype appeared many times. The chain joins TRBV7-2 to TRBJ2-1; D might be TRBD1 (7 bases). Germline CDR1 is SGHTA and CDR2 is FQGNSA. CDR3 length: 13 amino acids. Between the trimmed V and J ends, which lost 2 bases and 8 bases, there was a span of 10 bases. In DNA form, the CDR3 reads TGTGCCAGCAGCTTACAGGGGGGCGATGAGCAGTTCTTC. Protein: CASSLQGGDEQFF.

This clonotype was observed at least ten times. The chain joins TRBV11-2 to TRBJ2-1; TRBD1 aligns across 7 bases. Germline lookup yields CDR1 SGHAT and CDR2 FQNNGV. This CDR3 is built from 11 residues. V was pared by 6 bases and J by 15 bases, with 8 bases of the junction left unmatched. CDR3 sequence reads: CASRRQGVRFF. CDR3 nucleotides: TGTGCCAGCAGAAGACAGGGTGTACGGTTCTTC.

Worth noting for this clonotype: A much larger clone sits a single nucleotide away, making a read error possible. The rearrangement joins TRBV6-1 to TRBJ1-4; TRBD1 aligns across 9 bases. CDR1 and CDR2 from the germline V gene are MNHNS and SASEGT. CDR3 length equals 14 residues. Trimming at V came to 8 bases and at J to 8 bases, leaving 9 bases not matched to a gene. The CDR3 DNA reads TGTGCCAGCTCGGGGGACAGGGAGTCGGAAAAACTGTTTTTT. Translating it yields CASSGDRESEKLFF.

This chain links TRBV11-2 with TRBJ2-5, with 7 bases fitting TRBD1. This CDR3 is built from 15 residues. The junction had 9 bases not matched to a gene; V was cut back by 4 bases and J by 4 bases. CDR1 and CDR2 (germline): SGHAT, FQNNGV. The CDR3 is CASSSDTGAAETQYF. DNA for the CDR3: TGTGCCAGCAGCTCCGATACAGGGGCGGCAGAGACCCAGTACTTC.

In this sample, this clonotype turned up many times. This CDR3 reads CASISGANVLTF. The CDR3 nucleotides read TGTGCCAGCATATCTGGGGCCAACGTCCTGACTTTC. The chain couples TRBV7-9 to TRBJ2-6; unclear D gene. The CDR3 sequence is 12 residues long. V was cut by 7 bases and J by 1 base, with 2 bases left in between. Looked up from germline, CDR1 is SEHNR and CDR2 is FQNEAQ (reference sequence).

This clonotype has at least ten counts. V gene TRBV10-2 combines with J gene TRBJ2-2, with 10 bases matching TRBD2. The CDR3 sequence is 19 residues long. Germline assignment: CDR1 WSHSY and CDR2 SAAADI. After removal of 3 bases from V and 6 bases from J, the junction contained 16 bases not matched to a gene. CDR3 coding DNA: TGCGCCAGCAGTGACGTCTTGGCTAGCGGGAGCCCGCCCCCCGGGGAGCTGTTTTTT. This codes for CASSDVLASGSPPPGELFF.

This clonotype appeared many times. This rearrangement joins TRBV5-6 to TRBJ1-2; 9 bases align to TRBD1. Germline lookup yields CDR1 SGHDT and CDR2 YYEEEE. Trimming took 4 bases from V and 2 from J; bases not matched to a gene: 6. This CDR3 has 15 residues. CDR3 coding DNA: TGTGCCAGCAGCGATACCGGGACAGGGAACTATGGCTACACCTTC. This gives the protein CASSDTGTGNYGYTF.